This entry concerns a single TCR beta chain. This study enrolled people aged 18 to 89 from roughly 22 US geographic areas. Donors of Cohort 3 who recovered were those that had two negative PCRs, clearance, or symptom resolution. The sample belongs to a study of blood T cell repertoires in COVID-19. Study-level information: Sites in the United States, Italy and Spain provided acute and convalescent COVID-19 samples. From T cells, B-cell-depleted T cells, or PBMCs came the material, which was cDNA or gDNA.

Repertoires were generated with immunoSEQ multiplex PCR, while TCRdb's copy carries only in-frame clones and drops some. The sample shows some 460,000 clones, roughly nine tenths of them seen only once. The source of this sequence is a young woman who had recovered from COVID-19. Sequenced: PBMCs or T cells enriched from blood (not recorded which).

The CDR3 region has the DNA TGTGCCAGCAGCTTGTTACAGGGAATCCAAGGAAACACCATATATTTT. The encoded protein is CASSLLQGIQGNTIYF. The rearrangement uses TRBV5-6 and TRBJ1-3; a weak D match, TRBD1 (6 bases). This CDR3 is 16 amino acids long. Germline CDR1 reads SGHDT; CDR2 reads YYEEEE. The V gene lost 1 base and the J gene lost 4 bases, with 15 bases spanning the gap.